The sequence of this T cell receptor (beta chain) was determined in a study of blood T cell repertoires in COVID-19. Clones were read by immunoSEQ multiplex PCR, and TCRdb kept only the in-frame ones, dropping some. This sample yields approximately 220,000 clones, of which roughly 80% are seen a single time; 10% belongs to the top ten. CDR1 is MNHEY and CDR2 is SMNVEV in the germline V gene (reference sequence). V lost 1 base and J 6 bases, leaving 13 bases between the germline ends. The CDR3 spans 15 residues. This clone was picked up a small number of times. The J gene is TRBJ1-5, the V gene TRBV27, with unresolved D. Sample: peripheral blood. This receptor was obtained from a woman of 80 years or more with acute or convalescent COVID-19. The CDR3 region is CASSLYADSGQPQHF. The CDR3 nucleotides are TGTGCCAGCAGTTTATATGCAGACTCGGGTCAGCCCCAGCATTTT.